The TCR beta chain described here comes from a study of CD8+ T cells in alopecia areata. General study findings and limits: Scalp sequencing captures resident alphabeta T cells of normal skin too.

Treatment here: oral pan-JAK inhibitor, 5-10 mg twice daily. RNA, once extracted, was reverse transcribed into cDNA for use as the sequencing template. Sequenced by immunoSEQ multiplex PCR; TCRdb stores in-frame clones only, minus some. The data show about 200,000 clones, around 60% seen once. This clone has a handful of counts. Antigen: not known. V was cut by 4 bases and J by 7 bases, with 8 bases left in between. CDR3 length equals 12 residues. Germline V gene lookup returns CDR1 LNHDA and CDR2 SQIVND (reference sequence). The chain carries TRBV19 and TRBJ2-1; D not resolved. This clonotype was sampled from a human donor with alopecia areata. Sample: CD4+ T cells sorted from blood, taken at week 4, from a patient treated with tofacitinib. CDR3: CASSTLSNEQFF. The CDR3 DNA reads TGTGCCAGTAGTACCCTCTCGAATGAGCAGTTCTTC.